This TCR beta chain was recovered during a study of T cell repertoires in ileal Crohn's disease. Across the whole study: About 40% were active smokers at surgery; median disease duration was roughly 7.9 years.

The assay was immunoSEQ multiplex PCR, and TCRdb's table has in-frame clones only and misses some. Of tens of thousands of clones in the sample, roughly 75% were seen once. Germline lookup yields CDR1 SGHNT and CDR2 YYREEE (reference sequence). J was trimmed by 2 bases and V by 0 bases; bases with no gene match: 4. This CDR3 spans 15 amino acids. Sequenced input: ileal tissue. This TCR was recovered from an adult with Crohn's disease. This sequence joins TRBV5-4 and TRBJ2-7; 8 bases agree with TRBD2. The CDR3 reads CASSLDAGGTYEQYF. CDR3 DNA: TGTGCCAGCAGCTTGGATGCGGGAGGAACCTACGAGCAGTACTTC.